Below, 19 T cell receptor beta chains from the same sample are listed, as sequenced in a study of blood T cell repertoires in COVID-19 (dated by TCRdb to the early 2020s). Receptor amplification or capture employed the immunoSEQ multiplex PCR assay. TCRdb limited this immuneACCESS table to in-frame rearrangements with V and J called. A share of clones is missing; checked studies link under half to unresolved V genes, and the rest is unexplained. The sample table shows 300,000 to 350,000 clones, and around 87% are seen once. Together, the top ten hold around 4.5% of the sample. Sequenced material: PBMCs or T cells enriched from blood (not recorded which). Receptors originate from a young woman with acute COVID-19.

The chain recombines TRBV28 with TRBJ1-2; possible D gene TRBD1, 5 bases. Per germline, CDR1 MDHEN and CDR2 SYDVKM. V lost 8 bases and J 7 bases, leaving 14 bases between the germline ends. The length of the CDR3 is 12 residues. The CDR3 loop is CASGRQRGGYTF. The CDR3 DNA is TGTGCCAGCGGCCGACAGAGAGGTGGCTACACCTTC.

V and J are TRBV27 and TRBJ2-4; 7 bases line up with TRBD2. The CDR3 sequence is 15 residues long. Germline assignment: CDR1 MNHEY and CDR2 SMNVEV (reference sequence). The ends lost 6 bases at V and 7 bases at J; junction bases unmatched: 12. The CDR3 DNA follows: TGTGCCAGCAGAGTTGGAAGAAGCGGGACCAACATTCAGTACTTC. Residues: CASRVGRSGTNIQYF.

This chain joins TRBV19 and TRBJ1-2; D is uncertain. Trimming took off 1 base at V and 2 bases at J, with 11 bases between the two ends. The germline gives CDR1 LNHDA, CDR2 SQIVND (reference sequence). The CDR3 contains 15 residues. The CDR3 DNA sequence: TGTGCCAGTAGTATAGGAGGGCCTGAGAACTATGGCTACACCTTC. Amino acids: CASSIGGPENYGYTF.

The V call is TRBV7-3, the J call TRBJ1-2, with D perhaps TRBD1 (5 bases). Trimming shortened V by 5 bases and J by 0 bases, and 13 bases separated the two germline ends. The CDR3 has 15 residues. In germline, CDR1 is SGHTA, CDR2 FQGTGA. CDR3 sequence reads: CASSPGQAANYGYTF. The DNA of the CDR3 is TGTGCCAGCAGCCCAGGGCAGGCCGCTAACTATGGCTACACCTTC. Together with reference TRBV7-3 and TRBJ1-2, the CDR3 gives the full variable domain: GAGVSQTPSNKVTEKGKYVELRCDPISGHTALYWYRQSLGQGPEFLIYFQGTGAADDSGLPNDRFFAVRPEGSVSTLKIQRTERGDSAVYLCASSPGQAANYGYTFGSGTRLTVV.

The chain joins TRBV19 to TRBJ1-6; TRBD1 matches 9 bases. Unmatched junction bases numbered 5, after V lost 5 bases and J lost 3 bases. The CDR3 covers 16 residues. Germline V lookup: CDR1 LNHDA, CDR2 SQIVND (reference sequence). The CDR3 loop is CASSAGQGNYNSPLHF. CDR3 DNA sequence: TGTGCCAGTAGTGCCGGACAGGGGAACTATAATTCACCCCTCCACTTT.

The chain has TRBV29-1 and TRBJ2-5, with 7 bases matching TRBD1. Looked up from germline, CDR1 is SQVTM and CDR2 is ANQGSEA. The CDR3 extends over 12 amino acids. Losses at the gene ends were 7 bases for V and 3 bases for J; bases not matched to a gene: 5. The CDR3 DNA sequence: TGCAGCGCCGAGACAGGGAAAGAGACCCAGTACTTC. This gives the protein CSAETGKETQYF.

This chain uses TRBV28 with TRBJ1-5, with 10 positions matching TRBD1. The germline CDR1 and CDR2 sequences are MDHEN and SYDVKM. V shed 6 bases, J shed 2 bases, and the junction held 4 bases outside the gene matches. The CDR3 consists of 15 residues. In DNA form, the CDR3 reads TGTGCCAGCAGGGGTGGACAGGGGGGCAATCAGCCCCAGCATTTT. Residues: CASRGGQGGNQPQHF.

V gene TRBV7-9 combines with J gene TRBJ1-1; D is perhaps TRBD1 (5 bases). CDR3 size: 16 residues. V was pared by 4 bases and J by 1 base, with 16 bases between. Germline V gene sequence: CDR1 SEHNR, CDR2 FQNEAQ (reference sequence). For the CDR3, the DNA is TGTGCCAGCAGCTCAGGATCTAATACAGGGAACACTGAAGCTTTCTTT. Its translation: CASSSGSNTGNTEAFF. Based on the CDR3 plus reference TRBV7-9 and TRBJ1-1, the full variable domain is DTGVSQNPRHKITKRGQNVTFRCDPISEHNRLYWYRQTLGQGPEFLTYFQNEAQLEKSRLLSDRFSAERPKGSFSTLEIQRTEQGDSAMYLCASSSGSNTGNTEAFFGQGTRLTVV.

V gene TRBV5-1 combines with J gene TRBJ2-2; D perhaps matches TRBD1 (6 bases). The V end lost 4 bases, the J end lost 5 bases, and 12 bases lay between the germline ends. This CDR3 contains 14 residues. Germline V gene data show CDR1 as SGHRS and CDR2 as YFSETQ. The CDR3 spells CASSPLRGTGELFF. The CDR3 DNA follows: TGCGCCAGCAGCCCCCTCAGGGGTACCGGGGAGCTGTTTTTT. Complete variable domain (other parts from reference TRBV5-1 and TRBJ2-2): KAGVTQTPRYLIKTRGQQVTLSCSPISGHRSVSWYQQTPGQGLQFLFEYFSETQRNKGNFPGRFSGRQFSNSRSEMNVSTLELGDSALYLCASSPLRGTGELFFGEGSRLTVL.

The chain combines TRBV5-1 with TRBJ2-3; no reliable D call. The CDR3 totals 12 residues. Trimming stripped 4 bases from V and 2 bases from J, with 5 bases between. CDR1 and CDR2 (germline): SGHRS, YFSETQ. The CDR3 region has the DNA TGCGCCAGCAGCCCCCACACAGATACGCAGTATTTT. Amino acids: CASSPHTDTQYF. Looking up the rest from reference TRBV5-1 and TRBJ2-3 gives the full variable domain: KAGVTQTPRYLIKTRGQQVTLSCSPISGHRSVSWYQQTPGQGLQFLFEYFSETQRNKGNFPGRFSGRQFSNSRSEMNVSTLELGDSALYLCASSPHTDTQYFGPGTRLTVL.

In DNA form, the CDR3 reads TGTGCCAGCAGCGGGGGTGGGCACTCTGGGGCCAACGTCCTGACTTTC. Protein sequence: CASSGGGHSGANVLTF. The chain employs TRBV27 and TRBJ2-6, with D perhaps matching TRBD2 (6 bases). V shed 6 bases and J shed 0 bases, with 12 bases lying between them. Germline lookup yields CDR1 MNHEY and CDR2 SMNVEV (reference sequence). This CDR3 has 16 amino acids.

The V call is TRBV6-5, the J call TRBJ1-1, with TRBD1 identical over 10 bases. Trimming took 5 bases from V and 4 from J; bases not matched to a gene: 4. Germline-derived CDR1 and CDR2 are MNHEY and SVGAGI. CDR3 length equals 14 residues. As DNA, the CDR3 is TGTGCCAGCAGTCGACAGGGGGCTTTCACTGAAGCTTTCTTT. Residues: CASSRQGAFTEAFF.

The chain carries TRBV9 and TRBJ2-2; 7 nucleotides agree with TRBD2. V was clipped by 0 bases and J by 4 bases; unmatched bases: 6. CDR1 and CDR2 (germline): SGDLS, YYNGEE. The length of the CDR3 is 16 residues. The CDR3: CASSVGGGWRTGELFF. The DNA of the CDR3 is TGTGCCAGCAGCGTAGGGGGAGGGTGGCGCACCGGGGAGCTGTTTTTT.

V usage is TRBV28 and J usage is TRBJ2-7; D remains unclear. The germline V gene has CDR1 MDHEN and CDR2 SYDVKM. The V gene lost 5 bases and the J gene lost 2 bases, with 7 bases spanning the gap. CDR3 length equals 12 residues. The CDR3 DNA reads TGTGCCAGCAGTGGCACTACCTACGAGCAGTACTTC. Residues: CASSGTTYEQYF.

This clone has just a few counts. V gene TRBV3-1 (or the pseudogene TRBV3-2) combines with J gene TRBJ2-1; 12 positions match TRBD2. Losses at the gene ends were 1 base for V and 0 bases for J; bases not matched to a gene: 7. The germline V gene has CDR1 LGHDT and CDR2 YNNKEL (reference sequence). This CDR3 spans 19 amino acids. In DNA, the CDR3 is TGTGCCAGCAGCCAAGTCCAGGCTAGCGGGAGGGCCTCCTACAATGAGCAGTTCTTC. The encoded protein is CASSQVQASGRASYNEQFF.

V usage is TRBV20-1 and J usage is TRBJ2-7; TRBD2 matches 9 bases. Germline V CDR1 and CDR2: DFQATT, SNEGSKA (reference sequence). The length of the CDR3 is 15 residues. The V gene end was trimmed by 3 bases and the J gene end by 7 bases; junction bases not matched to a gene: 13. CDR3 sequence (DNA): TGCAGTGCTAGTAAGGCTAGCGGGAACTTAGGGGAGCAGTACTTC. It specifies CSASKASGNLGEQYF.

The chain is built from TRBV5-1 and TRBJ2-1; the D is unclear. Germline V CDR1 and CDR2: SGHRS, YFSETQ. This CDR3 contains 11 residues. The V end lost 7 bases, the J end lost 9 bases, and 11 bases lay between the germline ends. The CDR3 DNA sequence: TGCGCCAGCCCCCCCCTGTCTGAGCAGTTCTTC. This encodes CASPPLSEQFF.

On this clone itself: The same CDR3 also results from other DNA sequences found in this sample. The V call is TRBV28, the J call TRBJ1-2; D perhaps matches TRBD1 (6 bases). The CDR3 contains 13 residues. Germline CDR1 MDHEN, CDR2 SYDVKM. V was pared by 6 bases and J by 4 bases, with 12 bases between. In DNA form, the CDR3 reads TGTGCCAGCAGCCTTACAGGGAGCTATGGCTACACCTTC. Its protein is CASSLTGSYGYTF.

J is TRBJ1-1 and V is TRBV5-8, with unresolved D. Germline CDR1 reads SGHTS; CDR2 reads YDEGEE. Trimming removed 2 bases at V and 4 bases at J, with 12 bases between. The CDR3 is 14 residues long. The CDR3, as DNA: TGTGCCAGCAGCTTTCTAGTGGAGGGCACTGAAGCTTTCTTT. Amino acid sequence: CASSFLVEGTEAFF.